The rows below give T cell receptor beta chains drawn from one sample of a study of T cells after yellow fever vaccination. TCRdb reanalysed the 5' RACE reads using MiXCR and keeps one entry per CDR3 protein. The table lists about 310,000 distinct CDR3 sequences, approximately 3.9% of them singletons. This sample comprised PBMCs, obtained on the day of the yellow fever booster vaccination. These receptors all come from a young man who received the YFV17D yellow fever vaccine. CDR3s include the opening cysteine and the closing phenylalanine or tryptophan. D genes are given only for firm matches. The listing skips clone size in some rows; elsewhere it reads once, few, many or a size class.

d_call,clone_size,j_call,v_call,cdr3_length,cdr3_nt,cdr3_aa
TRBD1,few,TRBJ1-2,TRBV6-6,14,TGTGCCAGCAGACGCTTGACAGGGGAGCAACGCTACACCTTC,CASRRLTGEQRYTF
NA,many,TRBJ2-7,TRBV5-1,15,TGCGCCAGCAGCTTGGATCCAGGGCGGGCCTACGAGCAGTACTTC,CASSLDPGRAYEQYF
TRBD1,NA,TRBJ1-1,TRBV7-8,15,TGTGCCAGCAGCCCGGACAGGGGGCGCGTCACTGAAGCTTTCTTT,CASSPDRGRVTEAFF
NA,few,TRBJ2-3,TRBV4-3,12,TGCGCCAGCAGGGATGACACAGATACGCAGTATTTT,CASRDDTDTQYF
NA,NA,TRBJ1-2,TRBV24-1,15,TGTGCCACCAGTGATCCTCGGACGGCTAACTATGGCTACACCTTC,CATSDPRTANYGYTF
NA,many,TRBJ2-1,TRBV4-3,14,TGCGCCAGCAGCCAAGAACACAGCCACAATGAGCAGTTCTTC,CASSQEHSHNEQFF
TRBD2,NA,TRBJ2-3,TRBV6-6,17,TGTGCCAGCAGTCGCGGGGGGGCCGGTCTCAGCGCAGATACGCAGTATTTT,CASSRGGAGLSADTQYF
NA,many,TRBJ2-1,TRBV9,13,TGTGCCAGCAGCGTAGCCCCCCCGGGGGAGCAGTTCTTC,CASSVAPPGEQFF
NA,many,TRBJ1-2,TRBV7-2,12,TGTGCCAGCAGCCCAGGGGTGGATGGCTACACCTTC,CASSPGVDGYTF
NA,many,TRBJ2-7,TRBV28,14,TGTGCCAGCACCCTACAGGGTGGCGAATACGAGCAGTACTTC,CASTLQGGEYEQYF
TRBD1,many,TRBJ2-1,TRBV7-8,15,TGTGCCAGCCTTAGACAGGGAAGCTCCTACAATGAGCAGTTCTTC,CASLRQGSSYNEQFF
TRBD1,many,TRBJ1-5,TRBV12-3/TRBV12-4,13,TGTGCCAGCAGTGCACAGGGGAATCAGCCCCAGCATTTT,CASSAQGNQPQHF
NA,NA,TRBJ2-5,TRBV20-1,12,TGCAGTGCTAGCTTAGCGGCAGAGACCCAGTACTTC,CSASLAAETQYF
TRBD1,few,TRBJ1-2,TRBV29-1,13,TGCAGCGTTGTTAGACAGGGGGCTCGGGGCTACACCTTC,CSVVRQGARGYTF
NA,many,TRBJ2-5,TRBV29-1,11,TGCAGCGCGGACCCCCAAGAGACCCAGTACTTC,CSADPQETQYF
TRBD1,NA,TRBJ1-2,TRBV7-9,16,TGTGCCAGCGGCGACCGGGACAGGGGTTTGGGCTATGGCTACACCTTC,CASGDRDRGLGYGYTF
TRBD1,NA,TRBJ1-2,TRBV14,14,TGTGCCAGCAGCGCTACAAGGGGGCCGGAGGGCTACACCTTC,CASSATRGPEGYTF
NA,many,TRBJ2-3,TRBV25-1,10,TGTGCCAGCAGAGCAGATACGCAGTATTTT,CASRADTQYF
NA,few,TRBJ2-5,TRBV20-1,12,TGCAGTGCTAGAAGGGTTCAAGAGACCCAGTACTTC,CSARRVQETQYF
TRBD2,few,TRBJ2-7,TRBV4-2,16,TGTGCCAGCAGCCAAGACCCGGGACTACCCTCATACGAGCAGTACTTC,CASSQDPGLPSYEQYF
NA,many,TRBJ2-7,TRBV5-4,13,TGTGCCAGCAGCTTGAACAGGGCGTACGAGCAGTACTTC,CASSLNRAYEQYF
TRBD1,many,TRBJ2-2,TRBV4-2,13,TGTGCCAGCAGTCTCGACAGGGTCGGGGAGCTGTTTTTT,CASSLDRVGELFF
TRBD2,many,TRBJ2-1,TRBV28,18,TGTGCCAGCAGTTTAGGTAGCGGGGGGATAAGTTCCTACAATGAGCAGTTCTTC,CASSLGSGGISSYNEQFF
NA,few,TRBJ1-4,TRBV2,13,TGTGCCAGCAAAGGGACAAATAATGAAAAACTGTTTTTT,CASKGTNNEKLFF
NA,many,TRBJ2-7,TRBV5-5,12,TGTGCCAGCAGCTTCGGAGGCTACGAGCAGTACTTC,CASSFGGYEQYF
NA,NA,TRBJ2-5,TRBV5-1,14,TGCGCCAGCAGCTTGGGACCTCACCAAGAGACCCAGTACTTC,CASSLGPHQETQYF
TRBD2,many,TRBJ2-1,TRBV15,13,TGTGCCACCAGCAGAGATCGGGGGGGTGAGCAGTTCTTC,CATSRDRGGEQFF
NA,many,TRBJ2-3,TRBV10-3,14,TGTGCCACCGAGACGGGGGCCCAAACAGATACGCAGTATTTT,CATETGAQTDTQYF
NA,few,TRBJ1-5,TRBV19,15,TGTGCCAGTAGTATAGTAGCAGCTTCGAATCAGCCCCAGCATTTT,CASSIVAASNQPQHF
TRBD1,few,TRBJ1-5,TRBV20-1,13,TGCAGTGCTCCCAGGGGGCTCAATCAGCCCCAGCATTTT,CSAPRGLNQPQHF
NA,NA,TRBJ1-5,TRBV3-1,13,TGTGCCAGCAGCCAAGTCCGGGATCAGCCCCAGCATTTT,CASSQVRDQPQHF
NA,many,TRBJ1-4,TRBV7-9,19,TGTGCCAGCAGCCCGGAAACTCCGGACAGCACTGCAACTAATGAAAAACTGTTTTTT,CASSPETPDSTATNEKLFF
TRBD1,NA,TRBJ1-5,TRBV5-1,15,TGCGCCAGCAGCTTGGGGGACAGACACGATCAGCCCCAGCATTTT,CASSLGDRHDQPQHF
NA,few,TRBJ1-3,TRBV10-3,14,TGTGCCATCAATCCCGGGAGCTCTGGAAACACCATATATTTT,CAINPGSSGNTIYF
NA,many,TRBJ2-7,TRBV10-3,12,TGTGCCATCAGTGAAGGTAGGGGAGAGCAGTACTTC,CAISEGRGEQYF
TRBD1,NA,TRBJ1-6,TRBV20-1,16,TGCAGTGCTGCAGTTAAGGGACAGGGGTTAAATTCACCCCTCCACTTT,CSAAVKGQGLNSPLHF
TRBD2,many,TRBJ2-3,TRBV3-1,13,TGTGCCAGCAGCCCCTCTAGCGGGGGGACGCAGTATTTT,CASSPSSGGTQYF
NA,many,TRBJ2-2,TRBV25-1,15,TGTGCCAGCAGTGAAAGCGTAATAGGGACCGGGGAGCTGTTTTTT,CASSESVIGTGELFF
NA,many,TRBJ2-5,TRBV20-1,10,TGCAGTGCTCAAGGGGAGACCCAGTACTTC,CSAQGETQYF
NA,many,TRBJ2-3,TRBV7-6,14,TGTGCCAGCAGCCAGGGAGGAGGCACAGATACGCAGTATTTT,CASSQGGGTDTQYF
NA,many,TRBJ2-5,TRBV7-2,15,TGTGCCAGCAGCTTAGCGGGGGGGCCTAGGGAGACCCAGTACTTC,CASSLAGGPRETQYF
TRBD2,many,TRBJ2-1,TRBV7-9,16,TGTGCCAGCAGCTCAGGCACTAGCGGGGGGGCCGGTGAGCAGTTCTTC,CASSSGTSGGAGEQFF
TRBD1,many,TRBJ2-2,TRBV12-3/TRBV12-4,15,TGTGCCAGCAGGCTACCGACAGGGGGAACCGGGGAGCTGTTTTTT,CASRLPTGGTGELFF
NA,medium-sized,TRBJ2-3,TRBV7-2,14,TGTGCCAGCAGCTCGACCAGGGTCGGAGATACGCAGTATTTT,CASSSTRVGDTQYF
TRBD2,few,TRBJ2-1,TRBV18,17,TGTGCCAGCTCACCACTAACTACTAGCGGCCTCTACAATGAGCAGTTCTTC,CASSPLTTSGLYNEQFF
NA,few,TRBJ2-2,TRBV7-9,12,TGTGCCAGCAGCGTTAATTGGGGGGAGCTGTTTTTT,CASSVNWGELFF
TRBD1,many,TRBJ2-2,TRBV4-1,15,TGCGCCAGCAGCCCCGGACAGGGGAGGACCGGGGAGCTGTTTTTT,CASSPGQGRTGELFF
NA,many,TRBJ2-3,TRBV6-2/TRBV6-3,14,TGTGCCAGCAGAAATAGCGGTTACGTGGATACGCAGTATTTT,CASRNSGYVDTQYF
NA,many,TRBJ2-6,TRBV21-1,13,TGTGCCAGCGGGGACCCTGGGGCCAACGTCCTGACTTTC,CASGDPGANVLTF
NA,many,TRBJ2-1,TRBV5-5,15,TGTGCCAGCAGCTTGGTATCCATCCGAGGGGGTTCGCAGTTCTTC,CASSLVSIRGGSQFF